Listed below are T cell receptor beta chains from one sample, sequenced in a study of blood T cell repertoires in COVID-19. Produced via immunoSEQ multiplex PCR; TCRdb's table is partial and in-frame only. The sample consists of roughly 90,000 clones, 80% of them appearing once. Source material: peripheral blood. Every receptor here comes from a woman aged 70-85 years with acute or convalescent COVID-19. The CDR3 runs from the conserved cysteine through the conserved F or W. Fields, in order: D gene, V gene, J gene, CDR3 length, clone size, CDR3 DNA, CDR3 protein. A D gene is named only where the DNA matches it firmly. The size field is filled for only some rows; it gives once, few, many or a size class.

TRBD1,TRBV19,TRBJ2-1,16,.,TGTGCCAGCCGGGACAGGGGAACGGGGCCCTACAATGAGCAGTTCTTC,CASRDRGTGPYNEQFF
.,TRBV6-6,TRBJ1-4,18,.,TGTGCCAGCAGTCAACGACAGCCTTTACCTGCAACTAATGAAAAACTGTTTTTT,CASSQRQPLPATNEKLFF
TRBD2,TRBV5-4,TRBJ2-2,15,once,TGTGCCAGCAGCTTGCTCGCGGGGGGCCAGCGGGAGCTGTTTTTT,CASSLLAGGQRELFF
TRBD1,TRBV5-1,TRBJ2-1,14,.,TGCGCCAGCAGCTCCGACAGGGTAGCCCATGAGCAGTTCTTC,CASSSDRVAHEQFF
TRBD1,TRBV5-3,TRBJ1-3,15,.,TGTGCCAGTCGGTACGGGACAGGTAACGGAAACACCATATATTTT,CASRYGTGNGNTIYF
TRBD2,TRBV28,TRBJ2-2,14,.,TGTGCCAGCGGGTTAGCGGGAAGATCTGGGGAGCTGTTTTTT,CASGLAGRSGELFF
TRBD1,TRBV5-1,TRBJ2-2,15,.,TGCGCCAGCAGCTTGAACAGGGGGCATACCGGGGAGCTGTTTTTT,CASSLNRGHTGELFF
TRBD1,TRBV7-2,TRBJ1-2,15,.,TGTGCCAGCAGCCCACGTCCCGGGACAGGGTTCGGCTACACCTTC,CASSPRPGTGFGYTF
TRBD1,TRBV5-4,TRBJ2-7,15,few,TGTGCCAGCAGCCCCGACAGGGCCAGCTCCTACGAGCAGTACTTC,CASSPDRASSYEQYF
.,TRBV7-3,TRBJ2-1,13,.,TGTGCCAGCAGCCCTGGAGGGCAGGGAGAGCAGTTCTTC,CASSPGGQGEQFF
TRBD2,TRBV9,TRBJ2-1,15,.,TGTGCCAGCAGCGCTACTAGCGGGGACTACAATGAGCAGTTCTTC,CASSATSGDYNEQFF
.,TRBV14,TRBJ2-5,15,once,TGTGCCAGCAGCCAAGTGGCGGTAGTTCAAGAGACCCAGTACTTC,CASSQVAVVQETQYF
TRBD1,TRBV5-1,TRBJ2-1,14,once,TGCGCCAGCAGCCGGGACAGCTCCTACAATGAGCAGTTCTTC,CASSRDSSYNEQFF
.,TRBV14,TRBJ1-5,14,.,TGTGCCAGCAGCCACGCAGGGTTCGGTCAGCCCCAGCATTTT,CASSHAGFGQPQHF
.,TRBV7-2,TRBJ2-5,13,.,TGTGCCAGCAGCCTTCTAATTCGGGAGACCCAGTACTTC,CASSLLIRETQYF
.,TRBV7-2,TRBJ2-1,14,few,TGTGCCAGCAGCTTAGGTTTCAGGGCGAATGAGCAGTTCTTC,CASSLGFRANEQFF
.,TRBV29-1,TRBJ2-7,13,.,TGCAGCGTCCTGTCTCCGGACAGACCAAAGCAGTACTTC,CSVLSPDRPKQYF
TRBD2,TRBV20-1,TRBJ2-7,15,.,TGCAGTGCTAGTCCGACTAGCGCCAACTCCTACGAGCAGTACTTC,CSASPTSANSYEQYF
.,TRBV5-4,TRBJ1-1,12,.,TGTGCCAGCAGCTTCACGGGGGGTGAAGCTTTCTTT,CASSFTGGEAFF
.,TRBV28,TRBJ1-2,15,.,TGTGCCAGCAGTTTGGGGGGAGGGGTTCGGTATGGCTACACCTTC,CASSLGGGVRYGYTF
.,TRBV11-2,TRBJ2-5,17,.,TGTGCCAGCAGCTTAGATCCCTGGCGGGAAGGGCAAGAGACCCAGTACTTC,CASSLDPWREGQETQYF
.,TRBV28,TRBJ1-4,16,.,TGTGCCAGCAGTTTATCTTTACCCGGAGAGGATGAAAAACTGTTTTTT,CASSLSLPGEDEKLFF
.,TRBV7-6,TRBJ2-1,13,.,TGTGCCAGCAGCCCAGACGCAGGGCGCGAGCAGTTCTTC,CASSPDAGREQFF
.,TRBV5-6,TRBJ1-4,15,.,TGTGCCAGCAGCTTGGGGAACAGTTTCTATGAAAAACTGTTTTTT,CASSLGNSFYEKLFF
TRBD2,TRBV11-1,TRBJ2-3,16,.,TGTGCCAGCAGCTTAGCGCTAGGCGGGAGCCGTGATACGCAGTATTTT,CASSLALGGSRDTQYF
.,TRBV5-5,TRBJ1-6,16,.,TGTGCCAGCAGCTTGACTATGAGCTCCTATAATTCACCCCTCCACTTT,CASSLTMSSYNSPLHF